This TCR beta chain was retrieved from a study of blood T cells in healthy people across ages. The second PCR ran about 6 to 12 cycles with a sample-barcoded 5' primer and J-beta primers. TCRdb ran MiXCR on the 5' RACE reads and lists one entry per CDR3 protein. This sample has about 1.8 million distinct CDR3 sequences, with 40% to 55% found just once. Looked up from germline, CDR1 is MNHEY and CDR2 is SVGEGT. The CDR3 loop spans 14 amino acids. The V gene lost 5 bases and the J gene lost 0 bases, with 10 bases spanning the gap. This receptor was obtained from a woman between 40 and 50 years old in good health. Input material: blood. The genes are TRBV6-2 or TRBV6-3 and TRBJ1-1; weak D call: TRBD1 (5 bases). The CDR3, as DNA: TGTGCCAGCAGTAGGACACTCATGAACACTGAAGCTTTCTTT. Its protein product is CASSRTLMNTEAFF.